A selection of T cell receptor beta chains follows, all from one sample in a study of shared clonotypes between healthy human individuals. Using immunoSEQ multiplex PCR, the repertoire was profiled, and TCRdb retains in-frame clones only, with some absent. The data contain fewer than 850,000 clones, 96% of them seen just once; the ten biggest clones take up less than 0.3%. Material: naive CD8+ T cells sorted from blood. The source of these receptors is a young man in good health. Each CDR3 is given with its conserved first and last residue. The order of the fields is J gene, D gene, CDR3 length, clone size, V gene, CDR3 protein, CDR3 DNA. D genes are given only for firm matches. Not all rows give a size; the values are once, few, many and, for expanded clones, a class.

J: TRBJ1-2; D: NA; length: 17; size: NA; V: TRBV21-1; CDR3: CASSTIRWGVRNYGYTF; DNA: TGTGCCAGCAGCACTATAAGGTGGGGAGTGCGAAACTATGGCTACACCTTC
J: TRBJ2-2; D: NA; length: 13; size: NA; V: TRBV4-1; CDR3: CASRIVQGGELFF; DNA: TGCGCCAGCAGGATAGTCCAGGGCGGGGAGCTGTTTTTT
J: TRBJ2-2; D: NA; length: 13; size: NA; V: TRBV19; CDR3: CASSISHPGELFF; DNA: TGTGCCAGTAGTATATCCCACCCCGGGGAGCTGTTTTTT
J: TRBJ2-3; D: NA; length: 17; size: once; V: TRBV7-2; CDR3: CASSLGFLATLTDTQYF; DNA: TGTGCCAGCAGCTTGGGATTTCTAGCGACCTTGACAGATACGCAGTATTTT
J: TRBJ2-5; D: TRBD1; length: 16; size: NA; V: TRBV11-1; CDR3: CASKQNRGQYQETQYF; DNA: TGTGCCAGCAAACAAAACAGGGGCCAGTACCAAGAGACCCAGTACTTC
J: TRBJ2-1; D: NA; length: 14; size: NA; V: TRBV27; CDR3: CASSDINSYNEQFF; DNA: TGTGCCAGCAGTGACATTAACTCCTACAATGAGCAGTTCTTC
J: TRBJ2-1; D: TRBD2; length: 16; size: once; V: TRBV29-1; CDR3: CSVGGLYPSSYNEQFF; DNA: TGCAGCGTTGGGGGACTATACCCTAGCTCCTACAATGAGCAGTTCTTC
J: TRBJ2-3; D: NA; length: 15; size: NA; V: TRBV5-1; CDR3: CASSLFRQSTDTQYF; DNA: TGCGCCAGCAGCCTATTTCGGCAGTCCACAGATACGCAGTATTTT
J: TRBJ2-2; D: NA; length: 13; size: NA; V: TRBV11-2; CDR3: CAGADTNTGELFF; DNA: TGTGCCGGAGCGGATACGAACACCGGGGAGCTGTTTTTT
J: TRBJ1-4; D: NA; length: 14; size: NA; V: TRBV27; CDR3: CASSLFKGNEKLFF; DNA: TGTGCCAGCAGTTTATTTAAGGGGAATGAAAAACTGTTTTTT
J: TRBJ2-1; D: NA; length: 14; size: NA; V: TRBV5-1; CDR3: CASSLVRLSSEQFF; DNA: TGCGCCAGCAGCTTGGTTAGGCTCTCGAGTGAGCAGTTCTTC
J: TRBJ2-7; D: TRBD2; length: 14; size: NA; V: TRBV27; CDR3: CASGGGGISYEQYF; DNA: TGTGCCAGCGGGGGCGGGGGGATCTCCTACGAGCAGTACTTC
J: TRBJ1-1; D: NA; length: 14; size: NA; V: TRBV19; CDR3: CASSIAGTNTEAFF; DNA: TGTGCCAGTAGTATAGCAGGAACGAACACTGAAGCTTTCTTT
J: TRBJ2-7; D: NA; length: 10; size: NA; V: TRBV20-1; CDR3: CSALNYEQYF; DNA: TGCAGTGCCCTGAACTACGAGCAGTACTTC
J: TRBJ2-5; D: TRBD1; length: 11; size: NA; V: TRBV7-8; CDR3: CASSLGQGENF; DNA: TGTGCCAGCAGCTTAGGGCAGGGGGAAAACTTC
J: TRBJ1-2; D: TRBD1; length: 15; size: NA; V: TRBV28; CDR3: CASSPPDRVNDGYTF; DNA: TGTGCCAGCAGTCCCCCGGACAGGGTTAATGATGGCTACACCTTC
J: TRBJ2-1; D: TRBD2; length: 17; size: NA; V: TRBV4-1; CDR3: CASSQVGTSGSYNEQFF; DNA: TGCGCCAGCAGCCAGGTAGGGACTAGCGGAAGCTACAATGAGCAGTTCTTC
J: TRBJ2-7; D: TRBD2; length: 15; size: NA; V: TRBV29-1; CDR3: CSVDSEREGGYEQYF; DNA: TGCAGCGTCGATAGCGAGCGGGAGGGCGGTTACGAGCAGTACTTC
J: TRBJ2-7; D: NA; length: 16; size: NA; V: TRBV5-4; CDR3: CASSLGGSGRWFEQYF; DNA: TGTGCCAGCAGCTTGGGGGGGAGCGGCCGCTGGTTCGAGCAGTACTTC
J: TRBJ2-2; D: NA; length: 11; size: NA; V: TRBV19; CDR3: CASTAPGELFF; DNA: TGTGCCAGTACGGCTCCCGGGGAGCTGTTTTTT
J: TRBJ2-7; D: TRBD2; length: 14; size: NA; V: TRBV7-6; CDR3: CASSFSGGGSEQYF; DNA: TGTGCCAGCAGCTTCTCGGGAGGGGGGTCCGAGCAGTACTTC
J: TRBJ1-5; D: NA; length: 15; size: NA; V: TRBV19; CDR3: CASSIGGDSNQPQHF; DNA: TGTGCCAGTAGTATTGGGGGTGATAGCAATCAGCCCCAGCATTTT
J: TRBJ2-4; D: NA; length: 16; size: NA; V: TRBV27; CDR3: CASSTRWARREDIQYF; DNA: TGTGCCAGCAGTACCCGTTGGGCACGGAGGGAGGACATTCAGTACTTC
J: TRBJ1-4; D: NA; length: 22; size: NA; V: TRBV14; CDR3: CASSQDEDKGRDHEEPNEKLFF; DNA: TGTGCCAGCAGCCAAGATGAGGATAAGGGAAGGGATCACGAAGAACCTAATGAAAAACTGTTTTTT
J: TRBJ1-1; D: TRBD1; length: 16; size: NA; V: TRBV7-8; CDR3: CASSLAPGQGFTEAFF; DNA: TGTGCCAGCAGCTTAGCGCCGGGACAGGGTTTCACTGAAGCTTTCTTT
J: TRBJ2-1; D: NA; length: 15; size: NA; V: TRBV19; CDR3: CASSIRDHFAGYLFF; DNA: TGTGCCAGTAGTATAAGGGACCATTTTGCAGGGTATCTGTTCTTC
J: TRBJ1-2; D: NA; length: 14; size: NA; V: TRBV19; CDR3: CASTVQGGLEAYTF; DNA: TGTGCCAGTACCGTACAGGGAGGGCTAGAAGCCTACACCTTC
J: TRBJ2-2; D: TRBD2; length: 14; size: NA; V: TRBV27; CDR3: CASSLSSGTGELFF; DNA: TGTGCCAGCAGTTTGTCTAGCGGGACCGGGGAGCTGTTTTTT